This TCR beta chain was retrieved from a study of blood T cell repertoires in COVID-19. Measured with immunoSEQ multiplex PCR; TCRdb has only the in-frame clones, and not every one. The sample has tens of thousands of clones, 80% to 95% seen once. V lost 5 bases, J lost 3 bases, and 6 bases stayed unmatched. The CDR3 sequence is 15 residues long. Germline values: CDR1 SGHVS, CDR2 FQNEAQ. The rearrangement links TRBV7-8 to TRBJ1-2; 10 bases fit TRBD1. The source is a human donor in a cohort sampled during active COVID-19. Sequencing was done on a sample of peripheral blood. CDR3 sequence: CASSTAGTGDYGYTF. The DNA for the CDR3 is TGTGCCAGCAGCACCGCCGGGACAGGGGACTATGGCTACACCTTC.